Listed below are T cell receptor beta chains from one sample, sequenced in a study of cytomegalovirus exposure and HLA in healthy donors. The repertoire was sequenced with immunoSEQ multiplex PCR; TCRdb's copy has only in-frame clones and lacks some. In the table there are 100,000 to 150,000 clones, roughly 85% of which are singletons. Sample: PBMCs. Source of these receptors: a woman in her thirties or forties in good health and CMV-seropositive. The CDR3 runs from the conserved cysteine through the conserved F or W. Each record gives: clone size, V gene, D gene, J gene, CDR3 DNA, CDR3 protein. The D gene is left open where the match is weak. The size field is filled for only some rows; it gives once, few, many or a size class.

once	TRBV5-6	.	TRBJ1-1	TGTGCCAGCAGCTTGCTGGGGAGAGAATCCACTGAAGCTTTCTTT	CASSLLGRESTEAFF
.	TRBV5-1	.	TRBJ2-3	TGCGCCAGCAGTGGGGTCCAGGGTGGGACAGATACGCAGTATTTT	CASSGVQGGTDTQYF
.	TRBV29-1	.	TRBJ2-1	TGCAGCGTTGAAGTCGTGGCTGGCAATGAGCAGTTCTTC	CSVEVVAGNEQFF
.	TRBV2	TRBD1	TRBJ1-3	TGCGCCAGCAGTGATGAGGGGGCAGTAGCTGGAAACACCATATATTTT	CASSDEGAVAGNTIYF
few	TRBV4-3	TRBD2	TRBJ2-1	TGCGCCAGCAGCCCCGGGACTAGCAGAGACAATGAGCAGTTCTTC	CASSPGTSRDNEQFF
.	TRBV19	.	TRBJ2-5	TGTGCCAGTAGTCGGGCGGGTTCGGAGACCCAGTACTTC	CASSRAGSETQYF
.	TRBV19	TRBD2	TRBJ2-7	TGTGCCAGTTCCGGGACTAGCTACGAGCAGTACTTC	CASSGTSYEQYF
.	TRBV27	TRBD1	TRBJ1-2	TGCGCCAGCAGTGAGGGGACAGGGATCGGCTACACCTTC	CASSEGTGIGYTF
.	TRBV7-3	TRBD1	TRBJ2-1	TGTGCCAGCACGTCGAGGACAGGGAGCAATGAGCAGTTCTTC	CASTSRTGSNEQFF
.	TRBV4-1	TRBD2	TRBJ2-1	TGCGCCAGCAGCCAAGATCTGGCTAGCGGGAGATACAATGAGCAGTTCTTC	CASSQDLASGRYNEQFF
.	TRBV9	.	TRBJ2-1	TGTGCCAGCAGCGTAGATGTCGCCAGGGGGGTCGGTGAGCAGTTCTTC	CASSVDVARGVGEQFF
.	TRBV11-3	.	TRBJ1-2	TGTGCCAGCAGCTTAGGTCTTGAACAGCACGGCTACACCTTC	CASSLGLEQHGYTF
.	TRBV19	TRBD2	TRBJ2-2	TGTGCCAGTAGTTCGGGCGGGGGAAACACCGGGGAGCTGTTTTTT	CASSSGGGNTGELFF
.	TRBV4-1	TRBD2	TRBJ2-1	TGCGCCAGCAGCCCTAGAAGCGGGGACTACAATGAGCAGTTCTTC	CASSPRSGDYNEQFF
few	TRBV27	.	TRBJ1-1	TGTGCCAGCAGTTTAGGAGGGAACACTGAAGCTTTCTTT	CASSLGGNTEAFF
.	TRBV28	TRBD2	TRBJ2-1	TGTGCCAGCAGTTCGCGGACTAGCGCCCGAAACACCTACAATGAGCAGTTCTTC	CASSSRTSARNTYNEQFF
.	TRBV9	.	TRBJ1-5	TGTGCCAGCAGCGTAGAGGGAGGCCTTCAGCCCCAGCATTTT	CASSVEGGLQPQHF
.	TRBV6-5	.	TRBJ2-5	TGTGCCAGCAGTTACTCTGGGGGGGGCGGAGAGACCCAGTACTTC	CASSYSGGGGETQYF
.	TRBV5-1	TRBD2	TRBJ2-5	TGCGCCAGCAGCTCCTGGACTAGTTCTGAAGAGACCCAGTACTTC	CASSSWTSSEETQYF